This T cell receptor beta chain was sequenced during a study of PD-L1 blockade in urothelial cancer (dated by TCRdb to 2016 to 2017). As for the study more broadly: All patients started therapy around 2014 and received atezolizumab 1,200 mg intravenously every 3 weeks. In the same patients who had TCR sequencing, pretreatment tumors also underwent whole exome sequencing and RNA sequencing. About 10 patients achieved durable clinical benefit and 20 did not. Patients had an ECOG performance status of 0 or 1 and had received between 0 and 3 prior chemotherapy regimens. About 90% of the roughly 29 patients were identified as males with urothelial cancer of bladder origin, and a prior smoking history was reported by 18 of 29 patients. Blood samples were analyzed at two time points: 3 weeks after treatment start (second dose) and 6 weeks after treatment start. Pretreatment tumor samples, along with matched peripheral blood collected serially before and after atezolizumab treatment, underwent TCR sequencing. Twenty-nine patients had pretreatment blood TCR-seq, about 24 had at least one posttreatment blood collection, and about 24 had tumor TCR-seq. Durable clinical benefit was defined as a progression-free survival longer than 6 months, and TCR features were additionally tested against progression-free survival and overall survival. Somatic, immune and clinical correlates of response to PD-L1 blockade with atezolizumab in urothelial cancer were the focus of an exploratory multi-omic analysis. Blood samples yielded a median of roughly 140,000 T cells and 65,000 to 95,000 unique TCRs, with median clonality 0.080.

In the paper's terms, the time point label means: pretreatment peripheral blood. The cohort comprised fewer than 35 patients with locally advanced or metastatic urothelial carcinoma treated at Memorial Sloan Kettering on a trial protocol. Peripheral blood mononuclear cells were collected pretreatment and during treatment, with between 1 and 8 total time points per patient. The Qiagen DNeasy Blood extraction kit was used to purify genomic DNA from total PBMCs and tumor samples. Collected pretreatment and during treatment, PBMCs were isolated and stored as previously described. A remark on this clone: The antigen it binds to is not known. Base qualities are not provided; no much larger clone lies one nucleotide away.

To estimate absolute template abundance from read counts, synthetic TCR analog templates were spiked into each PCR. The immunoSEQ assay was used to amplify TCRbeta CDR3 regions from genomic DNA with bias-controlled V and J gene primers. Rearranged TCRbeta segments were sequenced at approximately 20X coverage. Under the source paper's analysis protocol: Clustering was used to correct sequencing errors, and CDR3s were annotated against IMGT so that V, D and J genes could be assigned. Downstream analyses used only productive TCRbeta rearrangements and left out out-of-frame or stop-codon sequences. To compute clonality, Shannon entropy was normalized by the log of the number of unique productive sequences and then subtracted from one. Clones differing between time points or between blood and tumor were identified using Fisher's exact test with Benjamini-Hochberg correction, with an adjusted p below 0.01 applied as the threshold. TCRdb obtained this table from immuneACCESS and retained in-frame rearrangements with V and J assigned. These tables miss some clones; where compared with another copy, unresolved V genes account for less than half of the shortfall, and the remainder is unexplained. V and J calls and clone size are those listed in that table; D and trimming were worked out from the DNA. This sample comprises around 79,000 clones, approximately 86% of them detected only once. Of the sample, about 7.4% is held by the ten largest clones.

What the research found in general, with its limitations: Among patients with durable benefit, tumor-associated TCR clones showed greater expansion in peripheral blood 3 weeks after treatment started (n of about 20, p = 0.022). Because of the small sample size (n of about 29) and the many exploratory analyses performed, the results are intended to be regarded as hypothesis-generating. A pretreatment peripheral blood TCR clonality below the median was linked to improved progression-free and overall survival.

The sample in question was PBMCs, obtained around atezolizumab (anti-PD-L1) treatment. The sequence derives from a man in his forties with urothelial cancer.

The DNA is TGTGCCAGCAGTTATTCGCGGGAGTGGGGGGATACGCAGTATTTT. The resulting protein is CASSYSREWGDTQYF. The rearrangement joined TRBV27 to TRBJ2-3, and 7 bases in between align with TRBD2. Via the germline V gene (reference sequence), CDR1 is MNHEY and CDR2 SMNVEV. Measured from the cysteine to the phenylalanine, the CDR3 is 15 residues long. The sequence is cut down to CDR3 DNA, 45 bases in frame from base 1. V and J are trimmed by 4 bases and 6 bases, and the gene matches miss 10 bases of the junction.